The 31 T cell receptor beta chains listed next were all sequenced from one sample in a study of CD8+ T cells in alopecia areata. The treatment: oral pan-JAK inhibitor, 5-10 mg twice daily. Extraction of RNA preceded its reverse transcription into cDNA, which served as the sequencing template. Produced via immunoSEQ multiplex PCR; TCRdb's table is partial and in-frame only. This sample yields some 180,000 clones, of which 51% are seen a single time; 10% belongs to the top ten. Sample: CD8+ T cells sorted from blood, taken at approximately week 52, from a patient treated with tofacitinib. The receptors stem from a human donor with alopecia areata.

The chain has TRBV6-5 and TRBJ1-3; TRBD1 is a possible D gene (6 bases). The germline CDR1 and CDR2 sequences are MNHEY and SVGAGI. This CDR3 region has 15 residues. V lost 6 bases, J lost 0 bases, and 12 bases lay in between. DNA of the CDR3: TGTGCCAGCAGCCCGGGGGCACACTCTGGAAACACCATATATTTT. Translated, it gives CASSPGAHSGNTIYF.

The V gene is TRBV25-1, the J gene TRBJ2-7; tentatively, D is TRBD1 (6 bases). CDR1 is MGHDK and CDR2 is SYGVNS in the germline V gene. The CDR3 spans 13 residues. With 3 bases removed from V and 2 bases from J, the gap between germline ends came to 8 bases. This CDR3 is CASSEGAPYEQYF. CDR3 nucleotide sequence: TGTGCCAGCAGTGAGGGGGCTCCCTACGAGCAGTACTTC.

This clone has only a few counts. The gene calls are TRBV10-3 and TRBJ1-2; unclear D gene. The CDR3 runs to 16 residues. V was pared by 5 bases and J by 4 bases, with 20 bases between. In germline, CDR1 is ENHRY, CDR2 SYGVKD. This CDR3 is CAISPNRETSSYGYTF. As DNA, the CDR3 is TGTGCCATCAGTCCTAACCGTGAGACAAGCTCCTATGGCTACACCTTC.

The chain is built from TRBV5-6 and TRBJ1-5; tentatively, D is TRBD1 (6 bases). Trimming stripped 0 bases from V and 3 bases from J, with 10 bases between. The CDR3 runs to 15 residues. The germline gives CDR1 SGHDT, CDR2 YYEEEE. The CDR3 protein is CASSLGTAFNQPQHF. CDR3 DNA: TGTGCCAGCAGCTTGGGGACAGCTTTCAATCAGCCCCAGCATTTT.

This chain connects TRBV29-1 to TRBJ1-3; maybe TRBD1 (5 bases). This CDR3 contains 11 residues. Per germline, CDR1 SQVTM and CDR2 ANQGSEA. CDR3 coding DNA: TGCTCCGGCAGGGTAGGAAACACCATATATTTT. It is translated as CSGRVGNTIYF.

The CDR3: CASSSRLAEYNEQFF. CDR3 nucleotide sequence: TGTGCCAGCAGCTCACGACTAGCGGAGTACAATGAGCAGTTCTTC. The rearrangement uses TRBV11-2 and TRBJ2-1; 9 bases match TRBD2. CDR3 length: 15 amino acids. V was pared by 4 bases and J by 4 bases, with 5 bases of the junction left unmatched. Germline CDR1 and CDR2: SGHAT and FQNNGV.

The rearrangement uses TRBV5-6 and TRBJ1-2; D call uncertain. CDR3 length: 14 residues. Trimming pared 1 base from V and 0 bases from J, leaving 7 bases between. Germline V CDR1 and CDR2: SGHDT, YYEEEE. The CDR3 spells CASSLRRANYGYTF. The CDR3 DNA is TGTGCCAGCAGCTTGCGACGGGCTAACTATGGCTACACCTTC.

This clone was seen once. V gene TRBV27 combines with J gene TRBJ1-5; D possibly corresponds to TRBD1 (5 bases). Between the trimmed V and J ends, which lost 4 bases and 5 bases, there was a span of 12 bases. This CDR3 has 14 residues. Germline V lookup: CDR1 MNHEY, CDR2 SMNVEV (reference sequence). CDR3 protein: CASSSRRGDQPQHF. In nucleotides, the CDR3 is TGTGCCAGCAGTTCCCGGCGGGGGGATCAGCCCCAGCATTTT.

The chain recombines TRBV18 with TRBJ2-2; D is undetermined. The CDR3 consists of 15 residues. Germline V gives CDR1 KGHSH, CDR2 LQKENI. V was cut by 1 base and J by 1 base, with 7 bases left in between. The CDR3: CASSPLDMNTGELFF. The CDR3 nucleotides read TGTGCCAGCTCACCACTTGACATGAACACCGGGGAGCTGTTTTTT.

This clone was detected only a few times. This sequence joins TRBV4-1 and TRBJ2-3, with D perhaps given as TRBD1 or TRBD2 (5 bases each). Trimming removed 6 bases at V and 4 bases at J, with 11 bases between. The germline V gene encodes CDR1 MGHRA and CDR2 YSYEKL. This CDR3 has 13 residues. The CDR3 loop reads CASRFQGADTQYF. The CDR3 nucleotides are TGCGCCAGCAGGTTCCAGGGAGCAGATACGCAGTATTTT.

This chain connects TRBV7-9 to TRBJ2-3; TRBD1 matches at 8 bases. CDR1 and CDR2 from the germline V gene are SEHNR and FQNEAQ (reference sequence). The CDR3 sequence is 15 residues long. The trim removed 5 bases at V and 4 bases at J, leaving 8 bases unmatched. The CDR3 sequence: CASSPPDRGSDTQYF. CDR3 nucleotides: TGTGCCAGCAGCCCCCCCGACAGGGGTTCAGATACGCAGTATTTT. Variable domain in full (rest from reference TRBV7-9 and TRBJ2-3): DTGVSQNPRHKITKRGQNVTFRCDPISEHNRLYWYRQTLGQGPEFLTYFQNEAQLEKSRLLSDRFSAERPKGSFSTLEIQRTEQGDSAMYLCASSPPDRGSDTQYFGPGTRLTVL.

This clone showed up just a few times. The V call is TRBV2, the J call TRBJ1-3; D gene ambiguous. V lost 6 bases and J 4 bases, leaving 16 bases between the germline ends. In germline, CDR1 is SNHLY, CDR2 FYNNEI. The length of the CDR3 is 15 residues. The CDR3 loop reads CASRGRGEGGNTIYF. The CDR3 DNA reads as TGTGCCAGCAGAGGACGTGGAGAAGGGGGAAACACCATATATTTT.

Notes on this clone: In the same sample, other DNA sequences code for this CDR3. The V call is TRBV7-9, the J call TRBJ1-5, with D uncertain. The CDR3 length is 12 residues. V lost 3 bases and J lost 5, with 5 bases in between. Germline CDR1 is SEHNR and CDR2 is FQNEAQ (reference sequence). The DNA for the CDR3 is TGTGCCAGCAGCTTTGGGGATCAGCCCCAGCATTTT. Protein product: CASSFGDQPQHF.

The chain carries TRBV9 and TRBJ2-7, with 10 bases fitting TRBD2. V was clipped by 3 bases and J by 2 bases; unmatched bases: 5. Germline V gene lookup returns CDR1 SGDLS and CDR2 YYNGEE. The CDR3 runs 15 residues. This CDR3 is CASSATSGDPYEQYF. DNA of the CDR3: TGTGCCAGCAGCGCAACTAGCGGGGATCCCTACGAGCAGTACTTC.

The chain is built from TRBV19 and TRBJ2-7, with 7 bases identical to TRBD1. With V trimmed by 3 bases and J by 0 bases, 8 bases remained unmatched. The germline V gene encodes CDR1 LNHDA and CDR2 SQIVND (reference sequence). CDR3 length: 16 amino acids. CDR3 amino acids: CASSITGTVSSYEQYF. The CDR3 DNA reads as TGTGCCAGTAGTATCACCGGGACAGTCAGCTCCTACGAGCAGTACTTC.

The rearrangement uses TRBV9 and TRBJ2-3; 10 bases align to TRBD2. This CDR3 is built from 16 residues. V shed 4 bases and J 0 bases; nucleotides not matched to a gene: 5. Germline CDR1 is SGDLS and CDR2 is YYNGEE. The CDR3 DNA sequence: TGTGCCAGCAGCACCTCAGCGGGGGGGAGCACAGATACGCAGTATTTT. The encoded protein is CASSTSAGGSTDTQYF.

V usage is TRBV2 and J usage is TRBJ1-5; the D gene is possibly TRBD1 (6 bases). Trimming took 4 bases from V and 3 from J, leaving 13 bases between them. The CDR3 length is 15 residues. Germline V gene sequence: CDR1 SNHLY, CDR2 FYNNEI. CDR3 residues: CASSGLTGINQPQHF. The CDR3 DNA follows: TGTGCCAGCAGTGGATTGACAGGTATCAATCAGCCCCAGCATTTT.

The CDR3 region is CSVSGGSYNEQFF. Written as DNA, the CDR3 is TGCAGCGTGTCGGGGGGGTCCTACAATGAGCAGTTCTTC. This chain connects TRBV29-1 to TRBJ2-1, with 8 bases fitting TRBD2. The CDR3 has 13 amino acids. Looked up from germline, CDR1 is SQVTM and CDR2 is ANQGSEA. The V segment lost 6 bases and the J segment 1 base; nucleotides outside the gene matches: 2.

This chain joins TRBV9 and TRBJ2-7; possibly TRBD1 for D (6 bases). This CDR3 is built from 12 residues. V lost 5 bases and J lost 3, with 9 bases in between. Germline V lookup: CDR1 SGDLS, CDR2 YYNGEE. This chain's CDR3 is CASSSDSYEQYF. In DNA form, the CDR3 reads TGTGCCAGCAGTTCGGACAGCTACGAGCAGTACTTC.

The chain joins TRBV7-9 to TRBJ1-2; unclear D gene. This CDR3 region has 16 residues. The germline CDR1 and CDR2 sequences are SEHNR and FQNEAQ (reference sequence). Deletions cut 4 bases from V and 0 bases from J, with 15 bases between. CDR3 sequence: CASSSGREDPNYGYTF. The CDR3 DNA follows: TGTGCCAGCAGCTCCGGGAGGGAGGATCCTAACTATGGCTACACCTTC.

The CDR3 region has the DNA TGTGCCAGCCGGGTCGGGGGAACCTACGAGCAGTACTTC. It encodes CASRVGGTYEQYF. The V call is TRBV5-6, the J call TRBJ2-7; tentatively, D is TRBD2 (6 bases). CDR1 and CDR2 from the germline V gene are SGHDT and YYEEEE. The CDR3 loop spans 13 amino acids. The ends were cut back, 7 bases at V and 2 bases at J, with 13 bases in the middle. The entire variable domain, with the rest obtained from reference TRBV5-6 and TRBJ2-7, is as follows: DAGVTQSPTHLIKTRGQQVTLRCSPKSGHDTVSWYQQALGQGPQFIFQYYEEEERQRGNFPDRFSGHQFPNYSSELNVNALLLGDSALYLCASRVGGTYEQYFGPGTRLTVT.

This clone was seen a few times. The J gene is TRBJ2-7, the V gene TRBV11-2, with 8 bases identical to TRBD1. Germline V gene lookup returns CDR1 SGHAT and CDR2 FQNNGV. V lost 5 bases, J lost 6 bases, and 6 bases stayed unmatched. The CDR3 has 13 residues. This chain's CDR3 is CASSPGTGVEQYF. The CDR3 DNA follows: TGTGCCAGCAGCCCCGGGACAGGCGTCGAGCAGTACTTC. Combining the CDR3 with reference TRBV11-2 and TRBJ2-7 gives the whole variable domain EAGVAQSPRYKIIEKRQSVAFWCNPISGHATLYWYQQILGQGPKLLIQFQNNGVVDDSQLPKDRFSAERLKGVDSTLKIQPAKLEDSAVYLCASSPGTGVEQYFGPGTRLTVT.

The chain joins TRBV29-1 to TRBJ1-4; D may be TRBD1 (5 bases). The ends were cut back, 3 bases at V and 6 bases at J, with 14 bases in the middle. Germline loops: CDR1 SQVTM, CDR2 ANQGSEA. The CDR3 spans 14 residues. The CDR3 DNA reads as TGCAGCGTTGAGGATGGCAGGGTCGATGAAAAACTGTTTTTT. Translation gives CSVEDGRVDEKLFF.

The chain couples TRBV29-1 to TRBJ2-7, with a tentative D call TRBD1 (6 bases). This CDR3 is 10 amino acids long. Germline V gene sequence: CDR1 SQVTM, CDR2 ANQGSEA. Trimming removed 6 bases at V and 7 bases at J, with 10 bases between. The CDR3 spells CSVRTEEQYF. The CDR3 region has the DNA TGCAGCGTAAGGACAGAAGAGCAGTACTTC.

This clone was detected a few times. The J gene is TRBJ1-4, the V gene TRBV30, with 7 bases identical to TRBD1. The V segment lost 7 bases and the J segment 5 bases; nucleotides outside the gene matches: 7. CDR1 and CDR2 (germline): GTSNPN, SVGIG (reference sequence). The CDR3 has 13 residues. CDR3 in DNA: TGTGCCTTAACCGGGACAGTCAATGAAAAACTGTTTTTT. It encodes CALTGTVNEKLFF.

CDR3 amino acids: CASSPNRMNTEAFF. The CDR3 DNA is TGTGCCAGCAGTCCAAACAGGATGAACACTGAAGCTTTCTTT. V and J are TRBV27 and TRBJ1-1, with D perhaps matching TRBD1 (5 bases). This CDR3 has 14 amino acids. Per germline, CDR1 MNHEY and CDR2 SMNVEV (reference sequence). The V end was cut by 5 bases, the J end by 0 bases, with 10 bases between.

In DNA form, the CDR3 reads TGTGCCAGCACCCCTAGCGGGGTCACAGATACGCAGTATTTT. Encoded protein: CASTPSGVTDTQYF. The chain uses TRBV27 and TRBJ2-3, with TRBD2 identical over 9 bases. V was clipped by 7 bases and J by 2 bases; unmatched bases: 4. The CDR3 sequence is 14 residues long. Germline loops: CDR1 MNHEY, CDR2 SMNVEV (reference sequence).

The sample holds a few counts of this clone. Here the CDR3 reads CASSPSSGSSYEQYF. The CDR3, as DNA: TGTGCCAGCAGCCCATCTAGCGGGAGCTCCTACGAGCAGTACTTC. V is TRBV9 and J is TRBJ2-7; 10 bases map to TRBD2. Germline V gene data show CDR1 as SGDLS and CDR2 as YYNGEE. Germline trimming cut 4 bases from V and 0 bases from J; bases unmatched to any gene: 4. The CDR3 is 15 residues long.

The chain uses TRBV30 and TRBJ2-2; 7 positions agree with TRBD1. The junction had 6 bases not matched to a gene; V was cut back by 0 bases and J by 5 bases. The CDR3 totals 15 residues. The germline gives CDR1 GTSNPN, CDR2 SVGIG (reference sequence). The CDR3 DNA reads TGTGCCTGGAGTGTAATGGGACAGACAACCGGGGAGCTGTTTTTT. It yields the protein CAWSVMGQTTGELFF.

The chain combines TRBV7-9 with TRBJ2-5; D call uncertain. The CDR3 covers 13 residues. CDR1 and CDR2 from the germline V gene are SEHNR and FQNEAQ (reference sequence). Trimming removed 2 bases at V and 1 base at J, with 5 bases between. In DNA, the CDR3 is TGTGCCAGCAGCTTACCAGTCCAAGAGACCCAGTACTTC. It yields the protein CASSLPVQETQYF. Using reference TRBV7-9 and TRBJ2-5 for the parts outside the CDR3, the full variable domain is DTGVSQNPRHKITKRGQNVTFRCDPISEHNRLYWYRQTLGQGPEFLTYFQNEAQLEKSRLLSDRFSAERPKGSFSTLEIQRTEQGDSAMYLCASSLPVQETQYFGPGTRLLVL.

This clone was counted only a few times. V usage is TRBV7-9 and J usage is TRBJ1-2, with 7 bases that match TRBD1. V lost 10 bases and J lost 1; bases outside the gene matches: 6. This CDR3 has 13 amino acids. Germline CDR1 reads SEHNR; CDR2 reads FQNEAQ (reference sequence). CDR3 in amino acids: CAITRGSNYGYTF. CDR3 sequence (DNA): TGTGCCATTACCAGGGGGAGTAACTATGGCTACACCTTC.